The clone carrying this TCR beta chain appeared a single time. The target antigen is unknown. This sample was included in a study of shared clonotypes between healthy human individuals. Across the whole study: The plates for each donor numbered three CD4 naive, three CD4 memory, two CD8 naive and one CD8 memory. Study results and limitations: Sequencing depth was predicted to influence how clonotypes are shared among donors.

The CD4+ fraction was divided into a CD45RA+ naive subset and a CD45RA-negative memory subset. V dropped 4 bases and J dropped 3; count of bases not matched to a gene: 8. Germline CDR1 and CDR2: SGHRS and YFSETQ. The CDR3 consists of 15 residues. In the sorted-subset replicate PCRs, 200 ng DNA, 25,000 to 30,000 T cell genomes, was used. The method was immunoSEQ multiplex PCR; TCRdb's version includes in-frame clones alone and lacks a portion of them. The repertoire holds about 1 million clones, with around 76% as singletons. Sequencing used memory CD4+ T cells sorted from blood. Subset: CD45RA-negative fraction. The chain couples TRBV5-1 to TRBJ2-7; TRBD1 matches 9 bases. The receptor's source is a young man in good health. The CDR3, as DNA: TGCGCCAGCAGCCCAACCGGGACAGGGTTCTACGAGCAGTACTTC. Translation: CASSPTGTGFYEQYF.